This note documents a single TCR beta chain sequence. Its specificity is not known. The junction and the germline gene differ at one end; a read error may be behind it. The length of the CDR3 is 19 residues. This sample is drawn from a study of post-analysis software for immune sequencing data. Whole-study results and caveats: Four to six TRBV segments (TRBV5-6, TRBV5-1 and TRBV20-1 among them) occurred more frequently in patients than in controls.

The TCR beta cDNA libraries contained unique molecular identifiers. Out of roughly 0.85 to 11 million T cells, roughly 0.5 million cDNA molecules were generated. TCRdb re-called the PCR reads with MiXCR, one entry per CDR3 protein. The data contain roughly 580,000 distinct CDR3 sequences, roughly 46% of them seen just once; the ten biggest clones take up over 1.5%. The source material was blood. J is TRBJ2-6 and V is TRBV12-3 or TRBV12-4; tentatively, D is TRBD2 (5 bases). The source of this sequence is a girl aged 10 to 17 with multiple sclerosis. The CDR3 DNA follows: TGTGCCGGCAGTATACTAAGGGTCAGCCGGGACTCTGGGGCCAACGTCCTGACTTTC. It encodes CAGSILRVSRDSGANVLTF.